This T cell receptor beta chain was sequenced during a study of blood T cell repertoires in COVID-19. About the study: Sites across the United States, Italy and Spain contributed samples from acute and convalescent COVID-19.

Libraries were prepared by immunoSEQ multiplex PCR; TCRdb keeps only in-frame clonotypes and omits some of them. Of more than 80,000 clones in the sample, roughly 85% were seen once. V shed 7 bases, J shed 2 bases, and the junction held 5 bases outside the gene matches. This CDR3 contains 13 residues. Germline CDR1 is MNHNY and CDR2 is SVGAGI (reference sequence). The TCR originated in a woman aged 55-69 years with COVID-19, enrolled during active disease. Sequencing used peripheral blood. This rearrangement joins TRBV6-6 to TRBJ2-7; the match to TRBD1 covers 7 bases. CDR3 bases: TGTGCCAGCACCCTCGGACAGGCCTACGAGCAGTACTTC. It is translated as CASTLGQAYEQYF.